A few counts support the clone carrying this T cell receptor (beta chain). Its specificity is unknown. The sample originates from a study of T cells in Graves' hyperthyroidism and ophthalmopathy. Overall study: Peripheral blood draws took place at initial diagnosis, ahead of any treatment. Study results and caveats: Appearing also in blood were most of the thyroid clonotypes expanded above 0.001.

No ophthalmopathy progression within 18 months constituted stable Graves' hyperthyroidism. Exclusions: uncontrolled infection, other autoimmune disease, pregnancy, lactation. RNA transcripts yielded amplified TCR beta CDR3 regions. When the TCR CDR3 underwent first-round RT-PCR, the HTBI primer set was used. In TCRdb, the multiplex PCR reads were re-called with MiXCR into one record per CDR3 protein. The table records about 590,000 distinct CDR3 sequences, approximately 14% of them present only once. CDR3 length: 16 amino acids. CDR1 SGHRS and CDR2 YFSETQ come from the germline V gene. The ends were cut back, 1 base at V and 0 bases at J, with 8 bases in the middle.

Sequencing input: blood. The receptor was derived from a woman aged 30 to 39 with Graves' hyperthyroidism. The V call is TRBV5-1, the J call TRBJ2-6; unclear D gene. The CDR3 nucleotides read TGCGCCAGCAGCTTGTTGGGTATCTCTGGGGCCAACGTCCTGACTTTC. Protein sequence: CASSLLGISGANVLTF.